This T cell receptor beta chain was identified in a study of CD8 T cells in Susac syndrome. Whole-study results and caveats: Where Susac syndrome CD4+ T cell repertoires were concerned, no clonal expansion was evident.

Random hexamers served to reverse transcribe roughly 0.5 to 1 ug RNA. TCRdb re-called the immunoSEQ multiplex PCR reads through MiXCR, storing one row per CDR3 protein. In the table there are about 240,000 distinct CDR3 sequences, roughly 95% of which are singletons. Germline V gene data show CDR1 as SGHRS and CDR2 as YFSETQ. The CDR3 loop spans 14 amino acids. Between the trimmed V and J ends, which lost 4 bases and 0 bases, there was a span of 9 bases. This clonotype was found a few times. Its specificity is unknown. The J gene is TRBJ2-3, the V gene TRBV5-1, with a weak D call TRBD2 (6 bases). The clonotype was recovered from a human donor with Susac syndrome. The source material was CD4+ T cells from PBMCs. CDR3 in DNA: TGCGCCAGCAGCGCGGGACGCAGCACAGATACGCAGTATTTT. Residues: CASSAGRSTDTQYF.